This T cell receptor (beta chain) was recorded in a study of Ad26.COV2.S vaccination and SARS-CoV-2 variants. TCRdb's table, derived via immunoSEQ multiplex PCR, lists solely in-frame clones and lacks some. Found here are about 410,000 clones, about 91% of them singletons; the top ten hold about 1.9%. Trimming stripped 0 bases from V and 4 bases from J, with 5 bases between. The CDR3 runs 14 residues. Germline V CDR1 and CDR2: SGHTS, YDEGEE. Treatment denoted: roughly 20 received Ad26.COV2.S at low or high dose, single or two shots; roughly five received placebo; per-sample allocation not given. On day 63 after the first injection, vaccine and placebo recipients gave samples.

Source: peripheral blood, taken in a trial of Ad26.COV2.S vaccine versus placebo. V and J are TRBV5-8 and TRBJ1-6; D ambiguous. The receptor comes from a person aged 18 to 65 who received the Ad26.COV2.S COVID-19 vaccine or a placebo. CDR3 nucleotide sequence: TGTGCCAGCAGCTTGGGAGGGTATAATTCACCCCTCCACTTT. Translating it yields CASSLGGYNSPLHF.